The 26 T cell receptor beta chains presented below share a single source sample, sequenced in a study of Tregs in tolerant kidney transplant recipients. Libraries were prepared by immunoSEQ multiplex PCR; TCRdb keeps only in-frame clonotypes and omits some of them. This table holds roughly 70,000 clones, 84% found once. Sequences were obtained from CD4+ T cells from blood. The receptors come from a human donor in good health.

The rearrangement uses TRBV6-5 and TRBJ1-2; 8 positions match TRBD1. CDR1 is MNHEY, CDR2 SVGAGI, per germline. The CDR3 is 15 residues long. The ends lost 8 bases at V and 6 bases at J; junction bases unmatched: 14. This CDR3 is CASRPQDRVIDGYTF. The CDR3 DNA sequence: TGTGCCAGCCGACCACAGGACAGGGTTATCGATGGCTACACCTTC.

The chain combines TRBV5-6 with TRBJ2-3; 8 bases are a match to TRBD2. The CDR3 length is 14 residues. V shed 3 bases and J 5 bases; nucleotides not matched to a gene: 5. The germline CDR1 and CDR2 sequences are SGHDT and YYEEEE. DNA for the CDR3: TGTGCCAGCAGCTCGGGACTAGGCTTAGATACGCAGTATTTT. The encoded protein is CASSSGLGLDTQYF. The full variable domain, completed using reference TRBV5-6 and TRBJ2-3, is DAGVTQSPTHLIKTRGQQVTLRCSPKSGHDTVSWYQQALGQGPQFIFQYYEEEERQRGNFPDRFSGHQFPNYSSELNVNALLLGDSALYLCASSSGLGLDTQYFGPGTRLTVL.

V and J are TRBV30 and TRBJ2-7, with 7 bases that match TRBD2. Germline values: CDR1 GTSNPN, CDR2 SVGIG (reference sequence). The junction had 4 bases not matched to a gene; V was cut back by 3 bases and J by 2 bases. CDR3 length: 13 amino acids. DNA for the CDR3: TGTGCCTGGAGCCGGGGGGATGCCTACGAGCAGTACTTC. This translates into CAWSRGDAYEQYF.

This chain connects TRBV4-1 to TRBJ2-3; 12 nucleotides line up with TRBD2. Per germline, CDR1 MGHRA and CDR2 YSYEKL. The V gene end was trimmed by 0 bases and the J gene end by 3 bases; junction bases not matched to a gene: 7. This CDR3 is built from 18 residues. CDR3 DNA: TGCGCCAGCAGCCAAGATTCCCTAGCGGGAGGGGCGACAGATACGCAGTATTTT. This gives the protein CASSQDSLAGGATDTQYF.

V gene TRBV9 combines with J gene TRBJ2-1, with 9 bases aligning to TRBD2. J was trimmed by 3 bases and V by 6 bases; bases with no gene match: 7. CDR1 is SGDLS, CDR2 YYNGEE, per germline. The CDR3 runs to 15 residues. The CDR3 protein is CASTRAGGSYNEQFF. CDR3 coding DNA: TGTGCCAGCACCCGAGCGGGAGGAAGCTACAATGAGCAGTTCTTC.

The V gene is TRBV6-6, the J gene TRBJ2-3; 9 positions agree with TRBD1. Trimming at V came to 6 bases and at J to 2 bases, leaving 9 bases not matched to a gene. CDR1 is MNHNY and CDR2 is SVGAGI in the germline V gene (reference sequence). This CDR3 contains 16 residues. CDR3 sequence: CASSPRGTGSTDTQYF. The DNA for the CDR3 is TGTGCCAGCAGCCCCCGTGGGACAGGGTCCACAGATACGCAGTATTTT.

In its sample, this clone was seen once. The CDR3 reads CASSILTSNQPQHF. The CDR3, as DNA: TGTGCCAGTAGTATTCTCACGAGCAATCAGCCCCAGCATTTT. The gene calls are TRBV19 and TRBJ1-5; D ambiguous. Between the trimmed V and J ends, which lost 3 bases and 1 base, there was a span of 7 bases. Looked up from germline, CDR1 is LNHDA and CDR2 is SQIVND (reference sequence). The CDR3 is 14 amino acids.

This clone was found a few times. The V and J genes are TRBV5-1 and TRBJ2-2; 7 positions match TRBD1. With 1 base clipped from V and 7 bases from J, the junction kept 4 bases outside the gene matches. Germline CDR1 and CDR2: SGHRS and YFSETQ. The CDR3 consists of 14 residues. The CDR3 DNA sequence: TGCGCCAGCAGCTTGTCCCGACAGGGCGGGGAGCTGTTTTTT. Translating gives CASSLSRQGGELFF.

This sequence joins TRBV30 and TRBJ2-1; TRBD2 matches 12 bases. V was pared by 0 bases and J by 9 bases, with 0 bases of the junction left unmatched. The germline V gene has CDR1 GTSNPN and CDR2 SVGIG (reference sequence). The CDR3 is 13 residues long. CDR3 bases: TGTGCCTGGAGTGTACTAGCGGGGGGTGAGCAGTTCTTC. It codes for CAWSVLAGGEQFF. Complete variable domain (other parts from reference TRBV30 and TRBJ2-1): SQTIHQWPATLVQPVGSPLSLECTVEGTSNPNLYWYRQAAGRGLQLLFYSVGIGQISSEVPQNLSASRPQDRQFILSSKKLLLSDSGFYLCAWSVLAGGEQFFGPGTRLTVL.

This chain links TRBV27 with TRBJ2-7; perhaps TRBD2 as D (6 bases). Germline CDR1 and CDR2: MNHEY and SMNVEV (reference sequence). CDR3 length: 15 residues. Trimming removed 3 bases at V and 2 bases at J, with 14 bases between. CDR3 region: CASSFKGGETYEQYF. CDR3 in DNA: TGTGCCAGCAGTTTCAAGGGCGGGGAAACCTACGAGCAGTACTTC.

This clone came up once. The J gene is TRBJ1-1, the V gene TRBV6-6; D is unclear. CDR1 MNHNY and CDR2 SVGAGI come from the germline V gene (reference sequence). Trimming stripped 0 bases from V and 4 bases from J, with 15 bases between. The CDR3 spans 16 residues. CDR3: CASSYSSAASLTEAFF. The CDR3 nucleotides are TGTGCCAGCAGTTACTCATCGGCAGCAAGCCTCACTGAAGCTTTCTTT.

V gene TRBV5-5 combines with J gene TRBJ1-6, with unresolved D. Trimming took off 4 bases at V and 10 bases at J, with 12 bases between the two ends. The germline CDR1 and CDR2 sequences are SGHKS and YYEKEE (reference sequence). CDR3 length equals 13 residues. The CDR3 reads CASSPPVGSPLHF. The CDR3 nucleotides read TGTGCCAGCAGCCCCCCTGTGGGGTCACCCCTCCACTTT.

This chain connects TRBV4-1 to TRBJ2-5; 8 nucleotides agree with TRBD1. The J call may be in error: the DNA end matches TRBJ2-7 better. CDR1 is MGHRA and CDR2 is YSYEKL in the germline V gene. This CDR3 contains 14 residues. The CDR3 loop is CASSRPGQDYEQYF. CDR3 nucleotide sequence: TGCGCCAGCAGCCGGCCGGGACAGGACTACGAGCAGTACTTC.

Written as DNA, the CDR3 is TGTGCCAGCAGCTACGGGCTAGCGGGAGCCAAGGGGAGCAATGAGCAGTTCTTC. Its protein product is CASSYGLAGAKGSNEQFF. The V call is TRBV7-3, the J call TRBJ2-1, with TRBD2 matching over 10 bases. The trim removed 4 bases at V and 6 bases at J, leaving 15 bases unmatched. The germline V gene has CDR1 SGHTA and CDR2 FQGTGA. The CDR3 extends over 18 amino acids.

The sample holds one count of this clone. The chain carries TRBV21-1 and TRBJ2-7; the tabulated D call, TRBD2, remains unverified against the DNA. TRBV21-1 is recorded as a pseudogene. The CDR3 is 20 amino acids. The CDR3: CASSKVSRTSANGPPDEQYF. For the CDR3, the DNA is TGTGCCAGCAGCAAAGTTTCGCGGACTAGCGCTAATGGGCCACCGGACGAGCAGTACTTC.

The V gene is TRBV19, the J gene TRBJ1-2; possible D gene TRBD1, 6 bases. Germline CDR1 reads LNHDA; CDR2 reads SQIVND (reference sequence). V was trimmed by 10 bases and J by 6 bases, leaving 21 bases between them. The CDR3 spans 14 residues. The CDR3 region is CATVPGGGRDGYTF. CDR3 nucleotides: TGTGCCACCGTCCCCGGAGGGGGAAGAGATGGCTACACCTTC.

This chain uses TRBV5-1 with TRBJ2-7; 7 nucleotides line up with TRBD2. This CDR3 spans 13 amino acids. V lost 4 bases to trimming and J lost 5 bases; unmatched junction nucleotides: 6. Germline V gene lookup returns CDR1 SGHRS and CDR2 YFSETQ. The CDR3 spells CASSPRLANEQYF. CDR3 sequence (DNA): TGCGCCAGCAGCCCCCGACTAGCAAACGAGCAGTACTTC.

V is TRBV6-1 and J is TRBJ1-3, with D uncertain. This CDR3 has 14 amino acids. Trimming stripped 2 bases from V and 1 base from J, with 6 bases between. CDR1 is MNHNS, CDR2 SASEGT, per germline. The DNA of the CDR3 is TGTGCCAGCAGTGAACTGGCTTCTGGAAACACCATATATTTT. Translating it yields CASSELASGNTIYF.

This chain links TRBV7-7 with TRBJ2-2, with 8 bases aligning to TRBD2. With 5 bases clipped from V and 5 bases from J, the junction kept 4 bases outside the gene matches. The CDR3 contains 14 residues. From germline, CDR1 is SSHAT and CDR2 FNYEAQ (reference sequence). This CDR3 reads CASSAGRGTGELFF. CDR3 DNA: TGTGCCAGCAGCGCCGGGAGGGGGACCGGGGAGCTGTTTTTT.

V gene TRBV5-1 combines with J gene TRBJ2-3; D remains ambiguous. The V gene's germline CDR1 is SGHRS and CDR2 YFSETQ. The ends were cut back, 0 bases at V and 3 bases at J, with 14 bases in the middle. The CDR3 has 16 residues. CDR3 nucleotides: TGCGCCAGCAGCTTGGGGGTCGCCGACGGTACAGATACGCAGTATTTT. It is translated as CASSLGVADGTDTQYF. Combining the CDR3 with reference TRBV5-1 and TRBJ2-3 gives the whole variable domain KAGVTQTPRYLIKTRGQQVTLSCSPISGHRSVSWYQQTPGQGLQFLFEYFSETQRNKGNFPGRFSGRQFSNSRSEMNVSTLELGDSALYLCASSLGVADGTDTQYFGPGTRLTVL.

This clone was seen a handful of times. The J gene is TRBJ1-5, the V gene TRBV7-2, with TRBD1 matching 7 bases. This CDR3 is 15 amino acids long. Germline V gene data show CDR1 as SGHTA and CDR2 as FQGNSA. After removal of 2 bases from V and 1 base from J, the junction contained 2 bases not matched to a gene. The CDR3 loop reads CASSLRGQSNQPQHF. The CDR3 region has the DNA TGTGCCAGCAGCTTAAGGGGACAGAGCAATCAGCCCCAGCATTTT.

This rearrangement joins TRBV5-1 to TRBJ2-1, with 8 bases lining up with TRBD1. CDR1 SGHRS and CDR2 YFSETQ come from the germline V gene. This CDR3 region has 16 residues. Germline trimming cut 2 bases from V and 4 bases from J; bases unmatched to any gene: 8. This chain's CDR3 is CASSFRTGPRYNEQFF. CDR3 bases: TGCGCCAGCAGCTTCCGGACAGGGCCCCGTTACAATGAGCAGTTCTTC.

This clone was seen only once. This chain links TRBV19 with TRBJ2-5; TRBD1 agrees at 7 bases. V was clipped by 10 bases and J by 4 bases; unmatched bases: 12. The CDR3 extends over 14 amino acids. Germline CDR1 LNHDA, CDR2 SQIVND (reference sequence). Here the CDR3 reads CATRDAGGGETQYF. As DNA, the CDR3 is TGTGCCACGAGAGACGCAGGGGGTGGAGAGACCCAGTACTTC.

The rearrangement links TRBV25-1 to TRBJ2-1; D call uncertain. V was trimmed by 3 bases and J by 8 bases, leaving 5 bases between them. The CDR3 has 11 amino acids. From germline, CDR1 is MGHDK and CDR2 SYGVNS. CDR3 residues: CASSDLDEQFF. In DNA form, the CDR3 reads TGTGCCAGCAGTGACCTCGATGAGCAGTTCTTC.

V and J are TRBV4-2 and TRBJ1-2; 7 bases line up with TRBD1. The CDR3 extends over 16 amino acids. The germline V gene has CDR1 LGHNA and CDR2 YNFKEQ. V lost 0 bases to trimming and J lost 6 bases; unmatched junction nucleotides: 10. The CDR3 region is CASSQEDRWAANGYTF. The DNA of the CDR3 is TGTGCCAGCAGCCAAGAGGACAGGTGGGCGGCTAATGGCTACACCTTC.

This rearrangement joins TRBV7-3 to TRBJ2-3; 11 positions agree with TRBD2. CDR1 SGHTA and CDR2 FQGTGA come from the germline V gene. CDR3 length: 16 amino acids. V shed 4 bases and J 2 bases; nucleotides not matched to a gene: 5. Here the CDR3 reads CASSSLAGGVTDTQYF. CDR3 DNA: TGTGCCAGCAGCTCCTTAGCGGGAGGGGTCACAGATACGCAGTATTTT. Full variable domain (missing parts from reference TRBV7-3 and TRBJ2-3): GAGVSQTPSNKVTEKGKYVELRCDPISGHTALYWYRQSLGQGPEFLIYFQGTGAADDSGLPNDRFFAVRPEGSVSTLKIQRTERGDSAVYLCASSSLAGGVTDTQYFGPGTRLTVL.